A single sample gave rise to the 23 T cell receptor beta chains below, sequenced in a study of blood T cell repertoires in COVID-19. The data were produced by immunoSEQ multiplex PCR, yet TCRdb's version contains in-frame clones alone and is incomplete. The table has approximately 79,000 clones, 80% seen once. The sequencing input was peripheral blood. These receptor sequences come from a man aged 50-59 years with COVID-19, enrolled during active disease.

The genes are TRBV24-1 and TRBJ2-2, with D possibly being TRBD2 (6 bases). This CDR3 has 17 residues. Germline V gene data show CDR1 as KGHDR and CDR2 as SFDVKD. V was shortened by 3 bases and J by 4 bases, with 17 bases between the two germline ends. The CDR3 bases are TGTGCCACCAGTGATCCCTCCGGGGGAGGAGTCACCGGGGAGCTGTTTTTT. Protein sequence: CATSDPSGGGVTGELFF.

V usage is TRBV10-3 and J usage is TRBJ1-2; 7 bases align to TRBD1. Trimming removed 3 bases from V and 2 bases from J; junction bases left unmatched: 6. There are 15 residues in the CDR3. CDR1 ENHRY and CDR2 SYGVKD come from the germline V gene. CDR3: CAISDRGGQNYGYTF. For the CDR3, the DNA is TGTGCCATCAGTGATCGGGGGGGACAGAACTATGGCTACACCTTC.

The rearrangement joins TRBV3-1 (or the pseudogene TRBV3-2) to TRBJ1-4; 8 bases are a match to TRBD1. The germline CDR1 and CDR2 sequences are LGHDT and YNNKEL (reference sequence). Germline trimming cut 1 base from V and 4 bases from J; bases unmatched to any gene: 2. This CDR3 region has 15 residues. The chain's CDR3 is CASSQAGGDNEKLFF. The DNA for the CDR3 is TGTGCCAGCAGCCAAGCAGGGGGCGATAATGAAAAACTGTTTTTT.

The CDR3 region is CASSLEGVNTEAFF. In DNA, the CDR3 is TGCGCCAGCAGCTTGGAAGGGGTGAACACTGAAGCTTTCTTT. The chain couples TRBV5-1 to TRBJ1-1, with a tentative D call TRBD1 (5 bases). CDR1 SGHRS and CDR2 YFSETQ come from the germline V gene. With 0 bases removed from V and 0 bases from J, the gap between germline ends came to 6 bases. The CDR3 extends over 14 amino acids.

The rearrangement joins TRBV6-5 to TRBJ1-2; 7 bases fit TRBD1. CDR3 length: 15 amino acids. J was trimmed by 4 bases and V by 0 bases; bases with no gene match: 5. Germline values: CDR1 MNHEY, CDR2 SVGAGI. The CDR3 region is CASSYSTDRVYGYTF. The CDR3 coding sequence is TGTGCCAGCAGTTACTCCACAGACAGGGTCTATGGCTACACCTTC.

This chain uses TRBV5-1 with TRBJ2-7; D possibly corresponds to TRBD1 (6 bases). The CDR3 length is 15 residues. V lost 0 bases and J lost 3, with 13 bases in between. Germline assignment: CDR1 SGHRS and CDR2 YFSETQ. The CDR3 spells CASSLGTASFYEQYF. CDR3 DNA: TGCGCCAGCAGCTTGGGGACAGCATCTTTCTACGAGCAGTACTTC.

The chain recombines TRBV19 with TRBJ1-5; D ambiguous. CDR1 is LNHDA and CDR2 is SQIVND in the germline V gene (reference sequence). This CDR3 has 16 amino acids. Trimming shortened V by 5 bases and J by 0 bases, and 14 bases separated the two germline ends. The CDR3 region is CASSFLETYSNQPQHF. Written as DNA, the CDR3 is TGTGCCAGTAGTTTCCTGGAGACTTATAGCAATCAGCCCCAGCATTTT.

This clone was seen a handful of times. The chain joins TRBV7-8 to TRBJ2-3, with a possible D match to TRBD2 (6 bases). Trimming cost V 4 bases and J 5 bases, with 10 bases left between them. The CDR3 consists of 13 residues. From germline, CDR1 is SGHVS and CDR2 FQNEAQ. The CDR3 is CASSSAGGDTQYF. The DNA for the CDR3 is TGTGCCAGCAGCTCGGCCGGGGGAGATACGCAGTATTTT.

This clone has just one count. V gene TRBV6-5 combines with J gene TRBJ2-2; no firm D call. CDR3 length: 14 residues. The V gene lost 8 bases and the J gene lost 0 bases, with 10 bases spanning the gap. Germline V lookup: CDR1 MNHEY, CDR2 SVGAGI. The CDR3 nucleotides read TGTGCCAGCTCCAGGCATACGAACACCGGGGAGCTGTTTTTT. It codes for CASSRHTNTGELFF.

The chain uses TRBV6-6 and TRBJ2-1; TRBD2 aligns across 14 bases. The CDR3 runs to 17 residues. The germline CDR1 and CDR2 sequences are MNHNY and SVGAGI (reference sequence). After removal of 5 bases from V and 9 bases from J, the junction contained 12 bases not matched to a gene. The CDR3 bases are TGTGCCAGCAGTCCCGGACTAGCGGGAGGACGTTTACTTGAGCAGTTCTTC. This codes for CASSPGLAGGRLLEQFF.

This clone has more than one count but fewer than ten. This chain uses TRBV4-1 with TRBJ1-2; 9 nucleotides align to TRBD1. This CDR3 comprises 14 residues. CDR1 and CDR2 from the germline V gene are MGHRA and YSYEKL. Trimming cost V 5 bases and J 2 bases; bases outside gene matches: 3. The CDR3 DNA sequence: TGCGCCAGCAGCACCGGGACAGGGAACTATGGCTACACCTTC. It codes for CASSTGTGNYGYTF.

This chain uses TRBV9 with TRBJ2-5; tentative D call: TRBD2 (5 bases). The V and J ends lost 4 bases and 3 bases respectively, with 13 bases between them. This CDR3 comprises 14 residues. The germline V gene has CDR1 SGDLS and CDR2 YYNGEE. CDR3 in DNA: TGTGCCAGCAGCCTCGGGGAGATCAAAGAGACCCAGTACTTC. It encodes CASSLGEIKETQYF.

This clone was counted a single time. The J gene is TRBJ2-7, the V gene TRBV10-3; 12 bases agree with TRBD1. V shed 0 bases and J 4 bases; nucleotides not matched to a gene: 1. The CDR3 runs 15 residues. Per germline, CDR1 ENHRY and CDR2 SYGVKD. CDR3 in amino acids: CAISESGQGAYEQYF. For the CDR3, the DNA is TGTGCCATCAGTGAGTCGGGACAGGGGGCTTACGAGCAGTACTTC.

The gene calls are TRBV30 and TRBJ2-6; no clear D gene. V was clipped by 1 base and J by 0 bases, with 7 bases between them. CDR1 is GTSNPN, CDR2 SVGIG, per germline (reference sequence). The CDR3 is made up of 15 amino acids. CDR3 nucleotide sequence: TGTGCCTGGAGTGAACTGAGCTCTGGGGCCAACGTCCTGACTTTC. Protein: CAWSELSSGANVLTF. Full variable domain (outside the CDR3, taken from reference TRBV30 and TRBJ2-6): SQTIHQWPATLVQPVGSPLSLECTVEGTSNPNLYWYRQAAGRGLQLLFYSVGIGQISSEVPQNLSASRPQDRQFILSSKKLLLSDSGFYLCAWSELSSGANVLTFGAGSRLTVL.

This clone has only one observation. The chain carries TRBV7-3 and TRBJ2-2; 7 bases align to TRBD2. CDR3 size: 14 residues. The ends lost 4 bases at V and 4 bases at J; junction bases unmatched: 3. Germline CDR1 is SGHTA and CDR2 is FQGTGA. In DNA, the CDR3 is TGTGCCAGCAGCTCGGGACTAACCACCGGGGAGCTGTTTTTT. Translating it yields CASSSGLTTGELFF.

CDR3 in amino acids: CASSDRWGQGTDTQYF. CDR3 nucleotides: TGTGCCAGCAGTGACCGCTGGGGTCAGGGAACAGATACGCAGTATTTT. The chain employs TRBV6-4 and TRBJ2-3; weak D call: TRBD1 (5 bases). The CDR3 has 16 amino acids. V shed 2 bases and J shed 3 bases, with 15 bases lying between them. CDR1 and CDR2 from the germline V gene are MRHNA and SNTAGT.

The V call is TRBV3-1 (or the pseudogene TRBV3-2), the J call TRBJ2-5; 7 bases match TRBD1. The CDR3 covers 16 residues. The V segment lost 4 bases and the J segment 5 bases; nucleotides outside the gene matches: 13. CDR1 is LGHDT, CDR2 YNNKEL, per germline (reference sequence). The CDR3 region is CASSLPVGGAAETQYF. The DNA of the CDR3 is TGTGCCAGCAGCCTCCCGGTAGGGGGCGCGGCCGAGACCCAGTACTTC.

The genes are TRBV2 and TRBJ2-2, with D possibly being TRBD1 (5 bases). The length of the CDR3 is 14 residues. The germline gives CDR1 SNHLY, CDR2 FYNNEI. V lost 5 bases to trimming and J lost 1 base, with 8 bases between them. CDR3 coding DNA: TGTGCCAGCAGTTCCGACAGGAACACCGGGGAGCTGTTTTTT. Translation gives CASSSDRNTGELFF.

The sample holds one count of this clone. The chain is built from TRBV5-1 and TRBJ2-7; TRBD1 matches at 7 bases. Germline CDR1 and CDR2: SGHRS and YFSETQ. This CDR3 region has 15 residues. Trimming took 4 bases from V and 1 from J; bases not matched to a gene: 8. The DNA of the CDR3 is TGCGCCAGCAGCCCGGGACAGCATACTTCCTACGAGCAGTACTTC. Its protein is CASSPGQHTSYEQYF.

For the CDR3, the DNA is TGTGCCTGGAGTGGCGGTGATACGACCTACGAGCAGTACTTC. Its protein is CAWSGGDTTYEQYF. The chain links TRBV30 to TRBJ2-7; D uncertain. V shed 1 base and J shed 2 bases, with 12 bases lying between them. The length of the CDR3 is 14 residues. Per germline, CDR1 GTSNPN and CDR2 SVGIG (reference sequence).

CDR3 bases: TGTGCCAGCAGCCCTCGGGACAGGGGGCTTCGGTACTTC. Amino acids: CASSPRDRGLRYF. The rearrangement uses TRBV7-8 and TRBJ2-7; 12 nucleotides agree with TRBD1. This CDR3 comprises 13 residues. Germline CDR1 reads SGHVS; CDR2 reads FQNEAQ. Germline trimming cut 5 bases from V and 12 bases from J; bases unmatched to any gene: 8.

V gene TRBV6-2 or TRBV6-3 combines with J gene TRBJ2-5; a weak D match, TRBD1 (5 bases). The CDR3 has 14 residues. CDR1 and CDR2 (germline): MNHEY, SVGEGT. The V gene lost 0 bases and the J gene lost 4 bases, with 9 bases spanning the gap. The CDR3 region is CASSYSTRVETQYF. The DNA for the CDR3 is TGTGCCAGCAGTTACTCAACCAGGGTAGAGACCCAGTACTTC.

This clone showed up just a few times. The chain is built from TRBV5-1 and TRBJ2-6; the D gene is possibly TRBD1 (5 bases). Trimming cost V 0 bases and J 0 bases, with 7 bases left between them. The germline gives CDR1 SGHRS, CDR2 YFSETQ. The CDR3 has 16 residues. Here the CDR3 reads CASSLGQFSGANVLTF. For the CDR3, the DNA is TGCGCCAGCAGCTTGGGACAGTTCTCTGGGGCCAACGTCCTGACTTTC.